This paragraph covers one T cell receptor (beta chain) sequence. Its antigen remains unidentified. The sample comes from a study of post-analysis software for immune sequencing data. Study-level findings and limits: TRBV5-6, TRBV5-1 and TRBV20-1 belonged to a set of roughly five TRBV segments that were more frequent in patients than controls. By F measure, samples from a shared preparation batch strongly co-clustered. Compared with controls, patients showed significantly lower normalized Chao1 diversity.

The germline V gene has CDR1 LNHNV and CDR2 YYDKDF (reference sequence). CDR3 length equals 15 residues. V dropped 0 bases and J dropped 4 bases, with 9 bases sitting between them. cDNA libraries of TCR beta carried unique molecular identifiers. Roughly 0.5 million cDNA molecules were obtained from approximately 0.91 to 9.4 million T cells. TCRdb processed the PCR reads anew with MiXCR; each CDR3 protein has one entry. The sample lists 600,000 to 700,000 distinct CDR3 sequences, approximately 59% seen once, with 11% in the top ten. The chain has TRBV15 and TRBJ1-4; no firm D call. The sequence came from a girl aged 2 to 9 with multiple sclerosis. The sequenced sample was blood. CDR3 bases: TGTGCCACCAGCAGAGATTACGGGTATAATGAAAAACTGTTTTTT. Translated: CATSRDYGYNEKLFF.